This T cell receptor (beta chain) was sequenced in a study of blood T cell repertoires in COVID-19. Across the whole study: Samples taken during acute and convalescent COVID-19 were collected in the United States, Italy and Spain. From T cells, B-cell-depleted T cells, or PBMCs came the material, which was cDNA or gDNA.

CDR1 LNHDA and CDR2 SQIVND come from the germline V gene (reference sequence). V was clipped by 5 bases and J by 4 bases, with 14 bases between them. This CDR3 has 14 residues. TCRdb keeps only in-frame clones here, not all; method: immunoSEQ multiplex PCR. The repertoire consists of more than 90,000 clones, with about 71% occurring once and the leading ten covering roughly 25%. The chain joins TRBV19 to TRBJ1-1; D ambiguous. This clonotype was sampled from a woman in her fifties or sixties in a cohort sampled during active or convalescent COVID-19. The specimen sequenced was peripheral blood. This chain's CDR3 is CASSVSTRSTEAFF. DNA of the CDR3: TGTGCCAGTAGTGTCTCCACGAGGAGCACTGAAGCTTTCTTT.